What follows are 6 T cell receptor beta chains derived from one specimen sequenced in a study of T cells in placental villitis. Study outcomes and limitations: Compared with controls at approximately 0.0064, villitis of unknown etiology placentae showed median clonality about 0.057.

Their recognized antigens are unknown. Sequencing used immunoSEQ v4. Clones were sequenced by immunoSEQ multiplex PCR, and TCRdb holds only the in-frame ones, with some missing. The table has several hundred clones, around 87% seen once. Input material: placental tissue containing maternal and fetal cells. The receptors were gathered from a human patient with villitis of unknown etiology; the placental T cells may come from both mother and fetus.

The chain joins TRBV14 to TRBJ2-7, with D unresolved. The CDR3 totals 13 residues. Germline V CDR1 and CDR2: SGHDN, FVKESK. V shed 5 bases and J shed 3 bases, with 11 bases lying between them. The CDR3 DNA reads TGTGCCAGCAGCGGACGGTACCTCTACGAGCAGTACTTC. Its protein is CASSGRYLYEQYF.

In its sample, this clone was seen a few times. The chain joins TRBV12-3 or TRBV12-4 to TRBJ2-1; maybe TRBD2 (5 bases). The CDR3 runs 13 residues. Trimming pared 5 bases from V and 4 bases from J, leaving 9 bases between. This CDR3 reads CASSNQRYNEQFF. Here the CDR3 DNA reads TGTGCCAGCAGTAACCAGCGGTACAATGAGCAGTTCTTC.

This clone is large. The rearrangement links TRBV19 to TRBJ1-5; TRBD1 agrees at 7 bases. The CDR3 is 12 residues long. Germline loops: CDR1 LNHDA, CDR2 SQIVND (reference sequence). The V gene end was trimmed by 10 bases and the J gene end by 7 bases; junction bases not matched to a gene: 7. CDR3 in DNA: TGTGCCACCCGACAGGGAGGACAGCCCCAGCATTTT. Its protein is CATRQGGQPQHF.

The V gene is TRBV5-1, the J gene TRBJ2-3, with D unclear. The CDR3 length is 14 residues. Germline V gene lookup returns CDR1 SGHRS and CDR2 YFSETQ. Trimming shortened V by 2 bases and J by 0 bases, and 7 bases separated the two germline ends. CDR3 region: CASSFIQSTDTQYF. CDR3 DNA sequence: TGCGCCAGCAGCTTTATACAGAGCACAGATACGCAGTATTTT.

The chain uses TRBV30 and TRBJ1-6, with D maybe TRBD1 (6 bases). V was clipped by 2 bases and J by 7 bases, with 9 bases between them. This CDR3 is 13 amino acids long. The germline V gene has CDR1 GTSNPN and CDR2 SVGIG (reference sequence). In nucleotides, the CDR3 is TGTGCCTGGAGTACTACAGGGAATTCACCCCTCCACTTT. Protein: CAWSTTGNSPLHF.

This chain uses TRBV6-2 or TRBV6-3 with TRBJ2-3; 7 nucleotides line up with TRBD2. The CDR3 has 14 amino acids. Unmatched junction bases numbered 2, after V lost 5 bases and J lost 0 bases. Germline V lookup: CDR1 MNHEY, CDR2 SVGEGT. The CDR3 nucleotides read TGTGCCAGCAGTGAGCGGGATAGCACAGATACGCAGTATTTT. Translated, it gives CASSERDSTDTQYF.